This T cell receptor beta chain comes out of a study of control samples from healthy donors and cancer patients. V was cut by 4 bases and J by 4 bases, with 17 bases left in between. The CDR3 extends over 15 amino acids. The germline gives CDR1 MNHEY, CDR2 SMNVEV (reference sequence). Sequencing was performed with immunoSEQ multiplex PCR; in TCRdb, only in-frame clones are kept and a portion is missing. The sample gives more than 75,000 clones, over 85% of which show up once; 5.5% is in the top ten. The sequenced material came from blood. V and J are TRBV27 and TRBJ2-7; D could derive from TRBD1 or TRBD2 (6 bases each). The receptor was derived from a man between 50 and 59 years old in good health. The CDR3 protein is CASSYESGGRYEQYF. CDR3 DNA: TGTGCCAGCAGTTACGAATCCGGGGGCCGTTACGAGCAGTACTTC.